Presented here are 31 T cell receptor beta chains from one specimen sequenced in a study of blood T cell repertoires in COVID-19. Method: immunoSEQ multiplex PCR; TCRdb's copy keeps in-frame clones and lacks some. Of about 130,000 clones listed, approximately 80% are singletons. Material: PBMCs or T cells enriched from blood (not recorded which). These receptor sequences come from a middle-aged man who had recovered from COVID-19.

About this clone itself: This specimen includes other DNA sequences encoding the same CDR3. CDR3 coding DNA: TGTGCCAGCAGCGTCGCACAGGGCGGGGAGACCCAGTACTTC. Translating it yields CASSVAQGGETQYF. J is TRBJ2-5 and V is TRBV9, with D possibly being TRBD1 (6 bases). Germline CDR1 reads SGDLS; CDR2 reads YYNGEE. V was shortened by 2 bases and J by 5 bases, with 13 bases between the two germline ends. This CDR3 has 14 amino acids.

The V gene is TRBV2, the J gene TRBJ2-7; TRBD2 agrees at 10 bases. V dropped 6 bases and J dropped 3; count of bases not matched to a gene: 8. There are 15 residues in the CDR3. Germline CDR1 and CDR2: SNHLY and FYNNEI. The DNA for the CDR3 is TGTGCCAGCAGAATGCTAGCGGGGGCGTACTACGAGCAGTACTTC. This encodes CASRMLAGAYYEQYF.

In its sample, this clone was seen once. The chain uses TRBV12-5 and TRBJ2-7; 8 bases match TRBD1. CDR1 is LGHNT and CDR2 is FRNRAP in the germline V gene. The CDR3 loop spans 16 amino acids. V shed 0 bases, J shed 5 bases, and the junction held 9 bases outside the gene matches. Here the CDR3 reads CASGLVRRQGADEQYF. The DNA for the CDR3 is TGTGCTAGTGGTTTGGTACGTCGGCAGGGGGCCGACGAGCAGTACTTC.

The chain combines TRBV10-3 with TRBJ2-7; weak D call: TRBD1 (6 bases). This CDR3 comprises 17 residues. CDR1 is ENHRY and CDR2 is SYGVKD in the germline V gene. The V end was cut by 3 bases, the J end by 0 bases, with 18 bases between. The CDR3 reads CAISDTIRQAVSYEQYF. CDR3 DNA: TGTGCCATCAGTGACACTATCCGACAGGCGGTCTCCTACGAGCAGTACTTC.

This rearrangement joins TRBV9 to TRBJ2-7; D gene unclear. V dropped 0 bases and J dropped 6 bases, with 13 bases sitting between them. Germline values: CDR1 SGDLS, CDR2 YYNGEE. CDR3 length: 14 residues. This CDR3 is CASSVASVTGEQYF. DNA of the CDR3: TGTGCCAGCAGCGTAGCATCAGTGACTGGCGAGCAGTACTTC.

CDR3 region: CSAKGDTEAFF. The CDR3 coding sequence is TGCAGTGCTAAGGGGGACACTGAAGCTTTCTTT. The chain uses TRBV20-1 and TRBJ1-1, with D maybe TRBD1 (6 bases). The CDR3 is made up of 11 amino acids. Germline V gives CDR1 DFQATT, CDR2 SNEGSKA (reference sequence). V shed 4 bases and J shed 3 bases, with 6 bases lying between them.

The rearrangement joins TRBV21-1 to TRBJ1-2; no check of the table's D call, TRBD1, against the DNA was made. TRBV21-1 constitutes a pseudogene. This CDR3 region has 13 residues. The CDR3 nucleotides read TGTGCCAGCAGCCCTCAGGGGGCGTATGGCTACACCTTC. Its translation is CASSPQGAYGYTF.

The chain combines TRBV6-2 or TRBV6-3 with TRBJ1-5; weak D call: TRBD1 (5 bases). The germline CDR1 and CDR2 sequences are MNHEY and SVGEGT. CDR3 length: 15 residues. Deletions cut 2 bases from V and 3 bases from J, with 11 bases between. For the CDR3, the DNA is TGTGCCAGCAGTTACGGCGGAGGGGCCAATCAGCCCCAGCATTTT. Its protein product is CASSYGGGANQPQHF.

This clone was observed a handful of times. V is TRBV7-6 and J is TRBJ1-3; the D is unclear. Germline V CDR1 and CDR2: SGHVS, FNYEAQ. V was clipped by 5 bases and J by 0 bases, with 8 bases between them. This CDR3 region has 14 residues. The CDR3 here is CASSPSDSGNTIYF. Here the CDR3 DNA reads TGTGCCAGCAGCCCAAGCGACTCTGGAAACACCATATATTTT.

J is TRBJ2-1 and V is TRBV4-3, with 13 nucleotides matching TRBD2. Germline V CDR1 and CDR2: LGHNA, YSLEER. J was trimmed by 0 bases and V by 2 bases; bases with no gene match: 10. The CDR3 runs to 20 residues. CDR3 protein: CASSQTQTSGGLSSYNEQFF. The CDR3 region has the DNA TGCGCCAGCAGCCAAACCCAGACTAGCGGGGGGCTTAGCTCCTACAATGAGCAGTTCTTC.

The CDR3 is CASTTRQDYEQYF. In DNA, the CDR3 is TGTGCCAGCACCACCCGGCAGGACTACGAGCAGTACTTC. The chain employs TRBV5-5 and TRBJ2-7; D is undetermined. This CDR3 comprises 13 residues. Between the trimmed V and J ends, which lost 6 bases and 3 bases, there was a span of 13 bases. Germline V gene sequence: CDR1 SGHKS, CDR2 YYEKEE (reference sequence).

This chain joins TRBV6-5 and TRBJ1-4, with D unclear. V lost 1 base and J 5 bases, leaving 14 bases between the germline ends. Germline lookup yields CDR1 MNHEY and CDR2 SVGAGI. The CDR3 covers 16 residues. DNA of the CDR3: TGTGCCAGCAGTTACTGGGCACCAACTGGCAATGAAAAACTGTTTTTT. Residues: CASSYWAPTGNEKLFF.

This chain links TRBV28 with TRBJ1-2; D unclear. The CDR3 has 12 residues. Trimming pared 10 bases from V and 4 bases from J, leaving 13 bases between. CDR1 is MDHEN, CDR2 SYDVKM, per germline. CDR3: CATLTTPYGYTF. CDR3 coding DNA: TGTGCCACCCTGACGACTCCCTATGGCTACACCTTC.

The chain couples TRBV7-9 to TRBJ2-3; D remains ambiguous. The V gene's germline CDR1 is SEHNR and CDR2 FQNEAQ (reference sequence). Trimming cost V 2 bases and J 6 bases, with 6 bases left between them. This CDR3 contains 12 residues. The CDR3 here is CASSLPRDTQYF. The CDR3 DNA reads TGTGCCAGCAGCTTACCCCGGGATACGCAGTATTTT.

The V call is TRBV12-3 or TRBV12-4, the J call TRBJ1-1, with D possibly TRBD1 on 5 matching bases. V gave up 7 bases and J gave up 1 base, with 10 bases separating them. There are 13 residues in the CDR3. The CDR3 region is CASTLTENTEAFF. As DNA, the CDR3 is TGTGCCAGCACCTTGACAGAGAACACTGAAGCTTTCTTT.

As concerns this clone: Mismatch with germline at one junction end may stem from a read error. CDR3 sequence: CASSIGLRETQYF. In DNA form, the CDR3 reads TGTGCTAGCAGCATCGGACTGCGGGAGACCCAGTACTTC. The chain employs TRBV7-7 and TRBJ2-5, with D possibly matching TRBD2 (5 bases). Per the germline V gene, CDR1 is SSHAT and CDR2 is FNYEAQ (reference sequence). The CDR3 loop spans 13 amino acids. The full variable domain, its missing parts supplied by reference TRBV7-7 and TRBJ2-5, is GAGVSQSPRYKVTKRGQDVTLRCDPISSHATLYWYQQALGQGPEFLTYFNYEAQPDKSGLPSDRFSAERPEGSISTLTIQRTEQRDSAMYRCASSIGLRETQYFGPGTRLLVL.

The chain is built from TRBV11-2 and TRBJ1-6; 9 positions agree with TRBD1. V gave up 1 base and J gave up 11 bases; unmatched junction bases: 6. Per the germline V gene, CDR1 is SGHAT and CDR2 is FQNNGV. The CDR3 runs 15 residues. In nucleotides, the CDR3 is TGTGCCAGCAGCTTAGCGGGACAGGGAACGGCACCCCTCCACTTT. It encodes CASSLAGQGTAPLHF.

The chain recombines TRBV24-1 with TRBJ2-3; unclear D gene. Germline V gene data show CDR1 as KGHDR and CDR2 as SFDVKD. The CDR3 is made up of 11 amino acids. V was trimmed by 5 bases and J by 4 bases, leaving 3 bases between them. CDR3 protein: CATSAADTQYF. CDR3 coding DNA: TGTGCCACCAGTGCGGCAGATACGCAGTATTTT.

This chain connects TRBV7-2 to TRBJ2-7, with D possibly being TRBD2 (5 bases). The germline CDR1 and CDR2 sequences are SGHTA and FQGNSA. The CDR3 loop spans 13 amino acids. V was clipped by 5 bases and J by 2 bases, with 10 bases between them. The CDR3: CASSPEEAYEQYF. In DNA form, the CDR3 reads TGTGCCAGCAGCCCCGAGGAGGCCTACGAGCAGTACTTC.

This clone was counted a few times. The chain has TRBV24-1 and TRBJ2-3, with D perhaps TRBD1 (5 bases). In germline, CDR1 is KGHDR, CDR2 SFDVKD. CDR3 length: 18 amino acids. The ends were cut back, 3 bases at V and 0 bases at J, with 18 bases in the middle. CDR3 residues: CATSDPTGTKLSTDTQYF. CDR3 nucleotides: TGTGCCACCAGTGATCCCACAGGCACGAAACTTAGCACAGATACGCAGTATTTT.

The genes are TRBV12-3 or TRBV12-4 and TRBJ2-7; D is unresolved. The CDR3 runs 12 residues. Trimming pared 6 bases from V and 4 bases from J, leaving 10 bases between. This chain's CDR3 is CASSPTVYEQYF. CDR3 sequence (DNA): TGTGCCAGCAGCCCCACAGTTTACGAGCAGTACTTC.

The chain recombines TRBV5-1 with TRBJ1-1; D is possibly TRBD1 (6 bases). This CDR3 has 18 amino acids. V lost 0 bases and J 0 bases, leaving 18 bases between the germline ends. CDR1 and CDR2 from the germline V gene are SGHRS and YFSETQ. CDR3 sequence: CASSLGDRRTLMNTEAFF. The CDR3 DNA reads as TGCGCCAGCAGCTTGGGAGACAGGAGGACACTCATGAACACTGAAGCTTTCTTT.

In its sample, this clone was seen once. J is TRBJ2-2 and V is TRBV29-1; 9 bases match TRBD2. The CDR3 runs to 15 residues. The germline V gene has CDR1 SQVTM and CDR2 ANQGSEA. Losses at the gene ends were 4 bases for V and 2 bases for J; bases not matched to a gene: 5. The CDR3 DNA reads as TGCAGCGTTGCCGGGACTAGCCTAAACACCGGGGAGCTGTTTTTT. Translation gives CSVAGTSLNTGELFF.

The chain combines TRBV7-2 with TRBJ1-6; 9 nucleotides line up with TRBD1. Germline V gene data show CDR1 as SGHTA and CDR2 as FQGNSA. The V gene end was trimmed by 3 bases and the J gene end by 10 bases; junction bases not matched to a gene: 13. CDR3 size: 17 residues. The CDR3 loop reads CASSFSPSGQGGSPLHF. The CDR3 DNA sequence: TGTGCCAGCAGCTTTAGTCCCTCGGGACAGGGTGGCTCACCCCTCCACTTT.

The count of this clone is one. The chain uses TRBV28 and TRBJ1-2; the D gene is possibly TRBD1 (6 bases). V shed 1 base and J shed 0 bases, with 9 bases lying between them. The germline gives CDR1 MDHEN, CDR2 SYDVKM. This CDR3 is 15 amino acids long. The CDR3 DNA reads TGTGCCAGCAGTTTATTCCGGACAGCTAACTATGGCTACACCTTC. Protein sequence: CASSLFRTANYGYTF.

In its sample, this clone was seen once. The V call is TRBV4-3, the J call TRBJ2-1; no reliable D call. V was trimmed by 0 bases and J by 8 bases, leaving 14 bases between them. Germline V lookup: CDR1 LGHNA, CDR2 YSLEER. This CDR3 has 15 residues. The CDR3 sequence is CASSQEESLSHEQFF. The CDR3 DNA sequence: TGCGCCAGCAGCCAAGAGGAGTCTTTGAGTCATGAGCAGTTCTTC.

This clone was counted between two and nine times. The V gene is TRBV25-1, the J gene TRBJ1-4, with D perhaps matching TRBD1 (5 bases). Trimming left V 2 bases short and J 4 bases short, with 11 bases between. Germline V gene data show CDR1 as MGHDK and CDR2 as SYGVNS. The CDR3 loop spans 15 amino acids. In DNA, the CDR3 is TGTGCCAGCAGTGAACGTGGGCAGGGTAATGAAAAACTGTTTTTT. Translation gives CASSERGQGNEKLFF.

The chain links TRBV5-1 to TRBJ2-1; possibly TRBD1 for D (5 bases). CDR3 length: 14 amino acids. The V end was cut by 4 bases, the J end by 6 bases, with 14 bases between. CDR1 is SGHRS and CDR2 is YFSETQ in the germline V gene. In DNA, the CDR3 is TGCGCCAGCAGCGGAACAACAGGCGGCAATGAGCAGTTCTTC. Translated: CASSGTTGGNEQFF. Full variable domain (outside the CDR3, taken from reference TRBV5-1 and TRBJ2-1): KAGVTQTPRYLIKTRGQQVTLSCSPISGHRSVSWYQQTPGQGLQFLFEYFSETQRNKGNFPGRFSGRQFSNSRSEMNVSTLELGDSALYLCASSGTTGGNEQFFGPGTRLTVL.

This sequence joins TRBV6-5 and TRBJ1-2, with TRBD1 matching over 8 bases. Germline assignment: CDR1 MNHEY and CDR2 SVGAGI. V lost 8 bases and J lost 6; bases outside the gene matches: 14. CDR3 length equals 15 residues. The CDR3 nucleotides read TGTGCCAGCGATCGGAATGAACAGGGGGTGGATGGCTACACCTTC. Protein: CASDRNEQGVDGYTF.

The rearrangement uses TRBV19 and TRBJ2-5; 8 bases map to TRBD2. The CDR3 has 14 residues. V trimming: 5 bases; J trimming: 5 bases; junction bases outside the gene matches: 7. Germline V gives CDR1 LNHDA, CDR2 SQIVND (reference sequence). Here the CDR3 reads CASSFGGARETQYF. CDR3 DNA sequence: TGTGCCAGTAGTTTCGGGGGGGCGAGGGAGACCCAGTACTTC. Full variable domain (outside the CDR3, taken from reference TRBV19 and TRBJ2-5): DGGITQSPKYLFRKEGQNVTLSCEQNLNHDAMYWYRQDPGQGLRLIYYSQIVNDFQKGDIAEGYSVSREKKESFPLTVTSAQKNPTAFYLCASSFGGARETQYFGPGTRLLVL.

The J gene is TRBJ1-2, the V gene TRBV5-4; possibly TRBD1 for D (5 bases). Germline V gene sequence: CDR1 SGHNT, CDR2 YYREEE (reference sequence). Trimming took off 3 bases at V and 4 bases at J, with 16 bases between the two ends. This CDR3 is 15 amino acids long. The DNA for the CDR3 is TGTGCCAGCAGCTCGACTAGAGGGGATGGCTATGGCTACACCTTC. This sequence encodes CASSSTRGDGYGYTF.